This entry describes one T cell receptor beta chain. What it recognizes is unknown. This specimen belongs to a study of molecular identifiers for immune sequencing clone quantification. V shed 3 bases and J shed 6 bases, with 18 bases lying between them. CDR1 is GTSNPN, CDR2 SVGIG, per germline (reference sequence). The CDR3 runs to 14 residues. Study results and caveats: Clones that had above 20 RNA copies took up over 99% of effector molecules but under 1% in naive cells.

TCR libraries were built in bulk with a published protocol and specific TCR primers. TCRdb recomputed calls from the PCR reads with MiXCR, one row per CDR3 protein. The sample includes about 500,000 distinct CDR3 sequences, around a fifth of them seen just once. V usage is TRBV30 and J usage is TRBJ2-7; D gene uncertain. Specimen: naive CD8+ T cells from blood, with Jurkat cell RNA spiked in. Described subset: FACS-sorted CD8+CD4-CCR7+CD45RA+ naive T cells. The receptor was isolated from a human donor in good health. Some libraries in this study had Jurkat cell RNA spiked in. CDR3 bases: TGTGCCTGGAGCAGATTTGTGAGTTCGGGCGAGCAGTACTTC. It codes for CAWSRFVSSGEQYF.